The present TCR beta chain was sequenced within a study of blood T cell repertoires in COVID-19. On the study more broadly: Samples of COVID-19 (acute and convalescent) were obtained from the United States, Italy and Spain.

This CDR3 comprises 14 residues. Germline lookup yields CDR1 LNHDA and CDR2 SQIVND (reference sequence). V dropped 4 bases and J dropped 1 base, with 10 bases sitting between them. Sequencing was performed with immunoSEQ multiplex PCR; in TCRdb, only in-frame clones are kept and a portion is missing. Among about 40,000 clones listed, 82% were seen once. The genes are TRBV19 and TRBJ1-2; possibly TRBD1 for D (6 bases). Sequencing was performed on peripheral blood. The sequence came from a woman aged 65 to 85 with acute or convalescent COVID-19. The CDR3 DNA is TGTGCCAGTAGTACTTTGGACAGTAACTATGGCTACACCTTC. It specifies CASSTLDSNYGYTF.